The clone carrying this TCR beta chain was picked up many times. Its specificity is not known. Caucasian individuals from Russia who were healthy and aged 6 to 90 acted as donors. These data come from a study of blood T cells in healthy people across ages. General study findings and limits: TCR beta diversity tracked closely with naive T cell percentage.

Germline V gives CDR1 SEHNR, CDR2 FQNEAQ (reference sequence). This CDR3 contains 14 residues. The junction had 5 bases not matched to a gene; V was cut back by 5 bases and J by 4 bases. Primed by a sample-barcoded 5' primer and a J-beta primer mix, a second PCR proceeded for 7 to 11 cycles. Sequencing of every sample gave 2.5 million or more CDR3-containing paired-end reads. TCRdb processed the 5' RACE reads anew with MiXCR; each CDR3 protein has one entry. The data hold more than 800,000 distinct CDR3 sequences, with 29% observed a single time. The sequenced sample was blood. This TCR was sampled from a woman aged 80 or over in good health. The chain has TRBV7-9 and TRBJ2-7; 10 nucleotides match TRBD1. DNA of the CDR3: TGTGCCAGCAGCCCCGACAGGGGGCAATACGAGCAGTACTTC. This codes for CASSPDRGQYEQYF.